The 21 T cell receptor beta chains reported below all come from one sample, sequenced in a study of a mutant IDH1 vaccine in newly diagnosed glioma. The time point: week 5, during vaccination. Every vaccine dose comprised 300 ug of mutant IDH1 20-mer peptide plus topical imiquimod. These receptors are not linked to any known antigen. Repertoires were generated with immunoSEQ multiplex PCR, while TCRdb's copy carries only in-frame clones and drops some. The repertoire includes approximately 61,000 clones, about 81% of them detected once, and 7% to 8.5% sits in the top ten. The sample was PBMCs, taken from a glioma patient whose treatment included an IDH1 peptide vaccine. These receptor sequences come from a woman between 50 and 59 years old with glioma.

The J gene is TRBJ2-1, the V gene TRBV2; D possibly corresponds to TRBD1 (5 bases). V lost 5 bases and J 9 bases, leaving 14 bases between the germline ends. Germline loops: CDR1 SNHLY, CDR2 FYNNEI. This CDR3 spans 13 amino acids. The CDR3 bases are TGTGCCAGCAGTTCCCTCAGGGTGGGTGAGCAGTTCTTC. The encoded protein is CASSSLRVGEQFF.

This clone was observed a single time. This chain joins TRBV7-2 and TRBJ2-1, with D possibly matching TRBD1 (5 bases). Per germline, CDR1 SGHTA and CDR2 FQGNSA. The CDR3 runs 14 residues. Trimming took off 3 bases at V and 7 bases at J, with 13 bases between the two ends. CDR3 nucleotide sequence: TGTGCCAGCAGCTTCGACAGTTCTTCGAATGAGCAGTTCTTC. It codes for CASSFDSSSNEQFF.

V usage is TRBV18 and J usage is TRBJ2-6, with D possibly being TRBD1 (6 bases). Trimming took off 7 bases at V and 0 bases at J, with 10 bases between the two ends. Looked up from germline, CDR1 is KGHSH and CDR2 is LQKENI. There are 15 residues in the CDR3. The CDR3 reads CASYIRGSGANVLTF. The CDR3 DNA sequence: TGTGCCAGCTATATCAGGGGCTCTGGGGCCAACGTCCTGACTTTC. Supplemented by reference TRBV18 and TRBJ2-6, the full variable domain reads NAGVMQNPRHLVRRRGQEARLRCSPMKGHSHVYWYRQLPEEGLKFMVYLQKENIIDESGMPKERFSAEFPKEGPSILRIQQVVRGDSAAYFCASYIRGSGANVLTFGAGSRLTVL.

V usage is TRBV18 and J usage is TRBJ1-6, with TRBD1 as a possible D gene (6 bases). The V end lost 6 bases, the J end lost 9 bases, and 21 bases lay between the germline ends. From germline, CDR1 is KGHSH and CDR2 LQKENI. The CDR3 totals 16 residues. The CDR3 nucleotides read TGTGCCAGCTCCCGAGGGGTAGGGGGTAGTAGTTCACCCCTCCACTTT. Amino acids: CASSRGVGGSSSPLHF.

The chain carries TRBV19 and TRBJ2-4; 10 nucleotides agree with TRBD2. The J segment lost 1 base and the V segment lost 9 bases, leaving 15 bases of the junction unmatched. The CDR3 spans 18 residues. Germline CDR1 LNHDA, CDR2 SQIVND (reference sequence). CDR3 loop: CASSAASGGSGAKNIQYF. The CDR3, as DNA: TGTGCCAGCTCGGCGGCTAGCGGGGGTTCAGGGGCCAAAAACATTCAGTACTTC.

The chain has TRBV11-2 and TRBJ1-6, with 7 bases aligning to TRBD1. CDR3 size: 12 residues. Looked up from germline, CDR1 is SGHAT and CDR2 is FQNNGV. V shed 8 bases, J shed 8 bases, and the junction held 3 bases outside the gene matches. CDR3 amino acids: CASRDRHSPLHF. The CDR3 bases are TGTGCCAGCCGGGACAGACATTCACCCCTCCACTTT.

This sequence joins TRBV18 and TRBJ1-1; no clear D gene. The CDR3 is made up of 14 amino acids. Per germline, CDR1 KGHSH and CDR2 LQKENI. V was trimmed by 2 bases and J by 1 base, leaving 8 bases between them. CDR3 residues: CASSPWEGNTEAFF. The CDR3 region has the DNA TGTGCCAGCTCACCATGGGAGGGGAACACTGAAGCTTTCTTT.

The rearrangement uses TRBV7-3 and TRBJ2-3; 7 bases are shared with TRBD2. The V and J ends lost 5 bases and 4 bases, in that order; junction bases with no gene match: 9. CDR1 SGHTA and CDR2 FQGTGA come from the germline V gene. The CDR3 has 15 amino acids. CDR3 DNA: TGTGCCAGCAGCCCAGATGCGGGGGTTGCAGATACGCAGTATTTT. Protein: CASSPDAGVADTQYF.

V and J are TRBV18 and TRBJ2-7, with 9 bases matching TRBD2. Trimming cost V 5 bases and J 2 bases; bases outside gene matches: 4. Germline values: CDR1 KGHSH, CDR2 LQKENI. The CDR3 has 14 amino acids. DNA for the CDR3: TGTGCCAGCTCAAGAGCGGGGGGCACCTACGAGCAGTACTTC. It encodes CASSRAGGTYEQYF.

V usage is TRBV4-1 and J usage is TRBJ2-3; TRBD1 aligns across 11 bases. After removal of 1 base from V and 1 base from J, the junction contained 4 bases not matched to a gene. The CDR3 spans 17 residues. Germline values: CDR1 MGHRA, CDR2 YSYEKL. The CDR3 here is CASSQAPGQGGTDTQYF. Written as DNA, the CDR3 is TGCGCCAGCAGCCAAGCTCCGGGACAGGGGGGCACAGATACGCAGTATTTT.

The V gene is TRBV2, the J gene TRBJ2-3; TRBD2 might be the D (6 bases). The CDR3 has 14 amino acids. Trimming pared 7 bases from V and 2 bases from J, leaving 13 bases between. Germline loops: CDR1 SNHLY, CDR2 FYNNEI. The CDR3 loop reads CASTGGVVTDTQYF. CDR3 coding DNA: TGTGCCAGCACCGGCGGGGTAGTCACAGATACGCAGTATTTT. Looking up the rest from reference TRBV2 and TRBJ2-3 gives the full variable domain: EPEVTQTPSHQVTQMGQEVILRCVPISNHLYFYWYRQILGQKVEFLVSFYNNEISEKSEIFDDQFSVERPDGSNFTLKIRSTKLEDSAMYFCASTGGVVTDTQYFGPGTRLTVL.

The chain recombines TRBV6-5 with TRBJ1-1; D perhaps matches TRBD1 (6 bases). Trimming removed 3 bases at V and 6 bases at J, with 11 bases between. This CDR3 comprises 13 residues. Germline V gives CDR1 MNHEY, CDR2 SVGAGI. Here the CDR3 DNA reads TGTGCCAGCAGTTATACGGCAGGGGCTGAAGCTTTCTTT. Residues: CASSYTAGAEAFF.

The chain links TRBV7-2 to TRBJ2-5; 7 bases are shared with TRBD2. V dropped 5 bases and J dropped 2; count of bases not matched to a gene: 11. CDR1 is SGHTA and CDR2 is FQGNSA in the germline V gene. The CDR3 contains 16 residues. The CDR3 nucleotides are TGTGCCAGCAGCCCCCGTGTCGGGACTATGCAAGAGACCCAGTACTTC. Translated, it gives CASSPRVGTMQETQYF.

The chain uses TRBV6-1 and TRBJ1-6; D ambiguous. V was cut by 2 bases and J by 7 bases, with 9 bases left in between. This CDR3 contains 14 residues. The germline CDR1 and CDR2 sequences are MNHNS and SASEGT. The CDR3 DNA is TGTGCCAGCAGTGAAATAGGCAGGAATTCACCCCTCCACTTT. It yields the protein CASSEIGRNSPLHF.

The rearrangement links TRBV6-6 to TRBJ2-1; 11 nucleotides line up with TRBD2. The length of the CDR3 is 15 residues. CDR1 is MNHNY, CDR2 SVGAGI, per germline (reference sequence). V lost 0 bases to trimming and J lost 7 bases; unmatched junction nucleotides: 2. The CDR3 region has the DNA TGTGCCAGCAGTTACTCTAGCGGGGGGGGGAATGAGCAGTTCTTC. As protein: CASSYSSGGGNEQFF.

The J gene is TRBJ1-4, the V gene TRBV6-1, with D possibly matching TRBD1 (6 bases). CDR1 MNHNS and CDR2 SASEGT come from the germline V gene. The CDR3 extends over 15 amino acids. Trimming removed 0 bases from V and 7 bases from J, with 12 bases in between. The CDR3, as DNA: TGTGCCAGCAGTGAAGCGGGGGCCCAGAGTGAAAAACTGTTTTTT. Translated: CASSEAGAQSEKLFF.

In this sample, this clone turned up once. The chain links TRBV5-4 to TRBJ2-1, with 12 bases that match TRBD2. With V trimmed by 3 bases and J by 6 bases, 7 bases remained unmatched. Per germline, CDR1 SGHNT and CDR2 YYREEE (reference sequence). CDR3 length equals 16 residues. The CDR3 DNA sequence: TGTGCCAGCAGCTCAACGACTAGCGGGGGAGGCAATGAGCAGTTCTTC. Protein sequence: CASSSTTSGGGNEQFF.

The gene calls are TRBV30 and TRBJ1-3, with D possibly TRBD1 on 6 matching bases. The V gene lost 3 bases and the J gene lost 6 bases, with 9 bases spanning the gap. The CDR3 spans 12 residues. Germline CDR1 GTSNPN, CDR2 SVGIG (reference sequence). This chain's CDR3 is CAWSTGLNTIYF. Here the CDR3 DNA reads TGTGCCTGGAGCACAGGGTTAAACACCATATATTTT.

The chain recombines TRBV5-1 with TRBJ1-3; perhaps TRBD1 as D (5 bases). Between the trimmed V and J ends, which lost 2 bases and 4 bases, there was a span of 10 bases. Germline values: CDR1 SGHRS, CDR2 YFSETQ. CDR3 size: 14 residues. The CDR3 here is CASSLGGDGNTIYF. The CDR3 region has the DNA TGCGCCAGCAGCTTAGGAGGGGACGGAAACACCATATATTTT.

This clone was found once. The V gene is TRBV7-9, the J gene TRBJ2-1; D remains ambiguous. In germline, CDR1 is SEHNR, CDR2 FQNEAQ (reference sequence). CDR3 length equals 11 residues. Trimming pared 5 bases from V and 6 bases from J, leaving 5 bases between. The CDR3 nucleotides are TGTGCCAGCAGCCTCCCCAATGAGCAGTTCTTC. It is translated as CASSLPNEQFF.

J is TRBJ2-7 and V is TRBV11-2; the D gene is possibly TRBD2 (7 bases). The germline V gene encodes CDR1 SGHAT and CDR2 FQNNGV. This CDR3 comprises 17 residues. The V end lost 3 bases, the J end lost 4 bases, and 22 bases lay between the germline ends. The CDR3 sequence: CASSFGRVGGLTYEQYF. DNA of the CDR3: TGTGCCAGCAGCTTCGGACGGGTCGGGGGGCTAACATACGAGCAGTACTTC.